This record covers a single T cell receptor beta chain. Its antigen is undetermined. The sample comes from a study of T cell responses to AZD1222 COVID-19 vaccine. Study results and limitations: Spike-specific TCR breadth and depth rose after two AZD1222 doses. Within unmutated variant regions lay the reported targets of nearly half of spike-specific TCRs.

TCRdb's table, derived via immunoSEQ multiplex PCR, lists solely in-frame clones and lacks some. The sample consists of about 97,000 clones, roughly 88% of them appearing once. Germline CDR1 reads ENHRY; CDR2 reads SYGVKD. This CDR3 has 14 amino acids. The V and J ends lost 4 bases and 1 base respectively, with 9 bases between them. The sample here was peripheral blood, taken on day 0 of AZD1222 vaccination. The genes are TRBV10-3 and TRBJ2-3; D is tentatively TRBD1 or TRBD2 (5 bases each). The TCR was taken from an adult in good health. The CDR3 DNA sequence: TGTGCCATCAGTGGGGGGTGGGGCACAGATACGCAGTATTTT. Amino acids: CAISGGWGTDTQYF.